What follows are 13 T cell receptor beta chains derived from one specimen sequenced in a study of T cells in women clearing cervical HPV infection. The protocol was immunoSEQ multiplex PCR, while the TCRdb copy is restricted to in-frame clones and leaves out a portion. Seen in this sample are around 33,000 clones; the ten most common clones hold approximately 20%. The sample consisted of blood buffy coat. The origin of the receptors is a woman aged 18 to 75 with a cervical HPV16 infection that either progressed to CIN3+ or cleared (not recorded which).

With respect to this clone: The CDR3 end lies 3 residues beyond the end of the read and is filled in from the germline J gene. The gene calls are TRBV19 and TRBJ1-1; perhaps TRBD1 as D (5 bases). CDR1 is LNHDA, CDR2 SQIVND, per germline (reference sequence). There are 17 residues in the CDR3. The V gene lost 0 bases and the J gene lost 7 bases, with 21 bases spanning the gap. This chain's CDR3 is CASSIDWDEGLSLEAFF. CDR3 bases read: TGTGCCAGTAGTATAGACTGGGATGAGGGGCTAAGTCTTGAA.

Concerning this clone: The read stops 3 residues short of the end of the CDR3; the missing end is completed from the germline J gene. The chain couples TRBV18 to TRBJ1-2, with D uncertain. There are 13 residues in the CDR3. Germline loops: CDR1 KGHSH, CDR2 LQKENI. The CDR3 protein is CASSPPSDNDYTF. The CDR3 DNA, read in part, is TGTGCCAGCTCACCCCCGTCCGACAATGAC.

With respect to this clone: Sequencing ends 3 residues short of the CDR3 end; the germline J gene provides the rest. The chain recombines TRBV11-2 with TRBJ2-1; possible D gene TRBD2, 5 bases. V lost 5 bases and J 3 bases, leaving 11 bases between the germline ends. Germline V gives CDR1 SGHAT, CDR2 FQNNGV. CDR3 length: 14 amino acids. The CDR3 loop is CASSPRGYYNEQFF. Incomplete CDR3 DNA: TGTGCCAGCAGCCCCCGCGGGTACTACAATGAG.

Details on this clone: From the germline J gene comes the end of the CDR3, since the read stops 3 residues before it. The rearrangement links TRBV19 to TRBJ1-5, with unresolved D. Between the trimmed V and J ends, which lost 2 bases and 7 bases, there was a span of 6 bases. This CDR3 is 12 amino acids long. CDR1 LNHDA and CDR2 SQIVND come from the germline V gene (reference sequence). The CDR3 spells CASSIPGQPQHF. The DNA read from the CDR3 is TGTGCCAGTAGTATACCGGGGCAGCCC.

As for this clone: The CDR3 end falls 3 residues outside the read, so it is completed with the germline J gene. This chain links TRBV20-1 with TRBJ2-7; a weak D match, TRBD1 (6 bases). Per the germline V gene, CDR1 is DFQATT and CDR2 is SNEGSKA (reference sequence). This CDR3 region has 17 residues. Trimming removed 5 bases at V and 3 bases at J, with 26 bases between. The CDR3 here is CSARYADETGRDYEQYF. CDR3 DNA (partial): TGCAGTGCTCGGTACGCGGATGAGACAGGAAGAGACTACGAG.

As to this clone: The observed sequence ends 3 residues before the CDR3 terminus, with the missing tail filled in from the germline J gene. This chain joins TRBV7-2 and TRBJ1-2, with 7 bases that match TRBD1. The CDR3 has 15 amino acids. Looked up from germline, CDR1 is SGHTA and CDR2 is FQGNSA. The sequenced CDR3 bases are TGTGCCAGCAGCCCCGGGACAGCGAGGAAAGATACC. It translates to CASSPGTARKDT. The whole CDR3 protein is CASSPGTARKDTYTF.

The CDR3 region is CASSVEETQYF. The DNA read from the CDR3 is TGTGCCAGCAGCGTAGAAGAGACC. V is TRBV2 and J is TRBJ2-5; no clear D. The read finishes 3 residues shy of the CDR3 end, and the germline J gene is used to complete it. This CDR3 spans 11 amino acids. Germline V gene sequence: CDR1 SNHLY, CDR2 FYNNEI. V shed 6 bases and J shed 3 bases, with 5 bases lying between them.

Comments on this clone: The read terminates 3 residues ahead of where the CDR3 ends, so the germline J gene completes it. The chain uses TRBV11-2 and TRBJ2-5, with D hard to call. This CDR3 contains 14 residues. Germline V lookup: CDR1 SGHAT, CDR2 FQNNGV. The ends were cut back, 3 bases at V and 4 bases at J, with 12 bases in the middle. The DNA read from the CDR3 is TGTGCCAGCAGCTTGTTCACAGAAACAGAGACC. Translation: CASSLFTETET. The entire CDR3 reads CASSLFTETETQYF.

About this clone: The CDR3 end lies 3 residues beyond the end of the read and is filled in from the germline J gene. The chain uses TRBV19 and TRBJ2-7, with TRBD1 as a possible D gene (5 bases). Trimming shortened V by 6 bases and J by 2 bases, and 17 bases separated the two germline ends. The length of the CDR3 is 15 residues. Germline V gene sequence: CDR1 LNHDA, CDR2 SQIVND (reference sequence). The CDR3 DNA, read in part, is TGTGCCAGTAGCACTCCCGTAGGGGTGCCCTACGAG. The encoded protein is CASSTPVGVPYE. The entire CDR3 protein reads CASSTPVGVPYEQYF.

For this clone: The CDR3 extends 3 residues past the end of the read, so its final part is completed from the germline J gene. The chain is built from TRBV7-9 and TRBJ2-3; D is undetermined. The ends were cut back, 7 bases at V and 2 bases at J, with 7 bases in the middle. The CDR3 is 12 amino acids. Germline assignment: CDR1 SEHNR and CDR2 FQNEAQ (reference sequence). CDR3 loop: CASTTNTDTQYF. The covered CDR3 bases are TGTGCCAGCACCACAAACACAGATACG.

On this clone itself: The CDR3 end lies 3 residues beyond the end of the read and is filled in from the germline J gene. The V call is TRBV20-1, the J call TRBJ1-1; 7 bases match TRBD1. V dropped 6 bases and J dropped 0; count of bases not matched to a gene: 13. CDR1 is DFQATT, CDR2 SNEGSKA, per germline (reference sequence). The CDR3 contains 16 residues. The CDR3 sequence is CSASRPGQRMNTEAFF. The CDR3 DNA, read in part, is TGCAGTGCATCACGACCGGGACAGAGGATGAACACTGAA.

Of note for this clone: From the germline J gene comes the end of the CDR3, since the read stops 3 residues before it. This chain joins TRBV20-1 and TRBJ2-7, with 8 bases fitting TRBD2. This CDR3 has 14 residues. Germline-derived CDR1 and CDR2 are DFQATT and SNEGSKA (reference sequence). V trimming: 3 bases; J trimming: 5 bases; junction bases outside the gene matches: 9. The DNA read from the CDR3 is TGCAGTGCTAGCGGAGCGGGAGAAGGCCACGAG. This translates into CSASGAGEGHE. The CDR3 as a whole reads CSASGAGEGHEQYF.

To note about this clone: The read ends 3 residues early relative to the CDR3; the germline J gene fills the gap. The chain employs TRBV18 and TRBJ1-5; 11 positions match TRBD1. The CDR3 loop spans 16 amino acids. Germline CDR1 reads KGHSH; CDR2 reads LQKENI. Trimming took 3 bases from V and 7 from J; bases not matched to a gene: 8. The CDR3 DNA, read in part, is TGTGCCAGCTCACCCAAAGGACAGGGGGCTTACCAGCCC. It specifies CASSPKGQGAYQP. From start to end, the CDR3 is CASSPKGQGAYQPQHF.